This section outlines one T cell receptor (beta chain) sequence together with its context. The antigen is undetermined. Germline CDR1 SGHDT, CDR2 YYEEEE. CDR3 size: 13 residues. The ends were cut back, 4 bases at V and 10 bases at J, with 17 bases in the middle. Chemo-refractory metastatic non-small-cell lung cancer patients were treated with focal radiation plus CTLA-4 blockade with ipilimumab. TCRdb keeps only in-frame clones here, not all; method: immunoSEQ multiplex PCR. Counted here are 35,000 to 55,000 clones, 60% to 70% occurring once; the ten biggest clones make up more than 20%. These data originate in a study of radiotherapy plus CTLA-4 blockade in lung cancer. Study-wide background: Of all patients, more than 15% responded objectively and approximately 31% showed disease control. General study points: Radiotherapy was combined with ipilimumab, and tumor-derived TCR clones then expanded in blood.

The receptor was isolated from a human donor with non-small cell lung cancer who had a partial response to radiotherapy plus ipilimumab. V and J are TRBV5-6 and TRBJ1-1; perhaps TRBD1 as D (5 bases). Here the sequenced sample was peripheral blood, taken from a patient treated with radiotherapy plus ipilimumab. The CDR3 DNA sequence: TGTGCCAGCAGCGCAGGGTACCAAACCCGAGCTTTCTTT. This sequence encodes CASSAGYQTRAFF.